The 22 T cell receptor beta chains below all came from one sample that was sequenced in a study of blood T cell repertoires in COVID-19. Some clones are missing from TCRdb's copy, which holds only in-frame ones; the method was immunoSEQ multiplex PCR. This table holds about 240,000 clones, roughly 90% found once. Sequencing was done on a sample of PBMCs or T cells enriched from blood (not recorded which). The source is a woman under 40 who had recovered from COVID-19.

This clone was seen only once. The chain links TRBV18 to TRBJ2-2, with 7 nucleotides matching TRBD1. Germline V gene sequence: CDR1 KGHSH, CDR2 LQKENI. Losses at the gene ends were 5 bases for V and 2 bases for J; bases not matched to a gene: 8. The CDR3 covers 16 residues. In DNA, the CDR3 is TGTGCCAGCTCATCGAACAGGGGACCTAACACCGGGGAGCTGTTTTTT. It translates to CASSSNRGPNTGELFF. Complete variable domain (other parts from reference TRBV18 and TRBJ2-2): NAGVMQNPRHLVRRRGQEARLRCSPMKGHSHVYWYRQLPEEGLKFMVYLQKENIIDESGMPKERFSAEFPKEGPSILRIQQVVRGDSAAYFCASSSNRGPNTGELFFGEGSRLTVL.

The J gene is TRBJ1-5, the V gene TRBV12-3 or TRBV12-4; the D gene is possibly TRBD1 (5 bases). The CDR3 loop spans 13 amino acids. Deletions cut 7 bases from V and 8 bases from J, with 15 bases between. The chain's CDR3 is CASTPGWGEPQHF. The CDR3 bases are TGTGCCAGCACCCCAGGCTGGGGCGAGCCCCAGCATTTT.

This chain joins TRBV7-3 and TRBJ1-2, with 7 bases lining up with TRBD1. There are 13 residues in the CDR3. The V gene end was trimmed by 3 bases and the J gene end by 6 bases; junction bases not matched to a gene: 4. Germline V CDR1 and CDR2: SGHTA, FQGTGA. DNA of the CDR3: TGTGCCAGCAGCTTCTCAGGGGGTAATGGCTACACCTTC. The encoded protein is CASSFSGGNGYTF.

The rearrangement joins TRBV3-1 (or the pseudogene TRBV3-2) to TRBJ1-1; D remains ambiguous. Germline CDR1 is LGHDT and CDR2 is YNNKEL (reference sequence). The V end lost 6 bases, the J end lost 3 bases, and 11 bases lay between the germline ends. The CDR3 runs 13 residues. CDR3 nucleotide sequence: TGTGCCAGCAGTCGGGATTTGGACACTGAAGCTTTCTTT. Protein sequence: CASSRDLDTEAFF.

The V gene is TRBV7-6, the J gene TRBJ1-4; D might be TRBD1 (6 bases). V was cut by 5 bases and J by 11 bases, with 12 bases left in between. This CDR3 is 12 amino acids long. Germline CDR1 SGHVS, CDR2 FNYEAQ. The CDR3 spells CASSPVTGKLFF. The CDR3 DNA reads TGTGCCAGCAGCCCCGTTACAGGGAAACTGTTTTTT.

The rearrangement joins TRBV29-1 to TRBJ2-5; 11 bases fit TRBD2. CDR1 SQVTM and CDR2 ANQGSEA come from the germline V gene. V lost 2 bases to trimming and J lost 4 bases; unmatched junction nucleotides: 6. CDR3 length: 15 residues. CDR3 sequence reads: CSVEIAGGSRETQYF. The CDR3 DNA follows: TGCAGCGTTGAAATAGCGGGAGGGAGTAGAGAGACCCAGTACTTC.

The chain recombines TRBV4-3 with TRBJ2-5; tentatively, D is TRBD2 (6 bases). The V end was cut by 0 bases, the J end by 4 bases, with 24 bases between. The CDR3 is 19 amino acids. The germline V gene encodes CDR1 LGHNA and CDR2 YSLEER. CDR3 sequence: CASSQERSGPPVRGETQYF. The CDR3 nucleotides are TGCGCCAGCAGCCAAGAGAGGAGCGGGCCCCCAGTGAGGGGAGAGACCCAGTACTTC.

The chain joins TRBV6-5 to TRBJ1-1; 7 bases map to TRBD1. The CDR3 is 15 amino acids. The germline V gene encodes CDR1 MNHEY and CDR2 SVGAGI. V dropped 0 bases and J dropped 4; count of bases not matched to a gene: 5. The CDR3 loop is CASSYSRQGSTEAFF. The CDR3, as DNA: TGTGCCAGCAGTTACTCCAGACAGGGTTCCACTGAAGCTTTCTTT.

This chain connects TRBV7-2 to TRBJ1-1, with TRBD1 matching 7 bases. The germline V gene encodes CDR1 SGHTA and CDR2 FQGNSA. This CDR3 spans 18 amino acids. The J segment lost 3 bases and the V segment lost 5 bases, leaving 18 bases of the junction unmatched. In DNA form, the CDR3 reads TGTGCCAGCAGCGTACCCGGGACAGCGGACTTGAGGCACACTGAAGCTTTCTTT. Encoded protein: CASSVPGTADLRHTEAFF. Using reference TRBV7-2 and TRBJ1-1 for the parts outside the CDR3, the full variable domain is GAGVSQSPSNKVTEKGKDVELRCDPISGHTALYWYRQSLGQGLEFLIYFQGNSAPDKSGLPSDRFSAERTGGSVSTLTIQRTQQEDSAVYLCASSVPGTADLRHTEAFFGQGTRLTVV.

V usage is TRBV9 and J usage is TRBJ1-1, with unresolved D. With 0 bases removed from V and 3 bases from J, the gap between germline ends came to 12 bases. The CDR3 extends over 15 amino acids. Germline V gene sequence: CDR1 SGDLS, CDR2 YYNGEE. CDR3 region: CASSVEVYGDTEAFF. The CDR3 nucleotides are TGTGCCAGCAGCGTAGAGGTTTACGGGGACACTGAAGCTTTCTTT.

The V and J genes are TRBV30 and TRBJ1-2, with D tentatively TRBD1 (5 bases). The CDR3 spans 15 residues. The germline CDR1 and CDR2 sequences are GTSNPN and SVGIG (reference sequence). Between the trimmed V and J ends, which lost 7 bases and 7 bases, there was a span of 25 bases. CDR3 sequence: CASKQEPVVFGGYTF. The DNA for the CDR3 is TGTGCCTCCAAACAGGAGCCAGTCGTGTTCGGTGGCTACACCTTC.

The rearrangement joins TRBV5-4 to TRBJ1-2; a weak D match, TRBD1 (6 bases). CDR3 length equals 14 residues. V was pared by 4 bases and J by 4 bases, with 14 bases between. Germline V gives CDR1 SGHNT, CDR2 YYREEE (reference sequence). The CDR3 bases are TGTGCCAGCAGCCAGCGAACAGGGAGCTATGGCTACACCTTC. This sequence encodes CASSQRTGSYGYTF.

The rearrangement uses TRBV30 and TRBJ1-4; possibly TRBD1 for D (5 bases). The V end was cut by 3 bases, the J end by 8 bases, with 25 bases between. Germline CDR1 is GTSNPN and CDR2 is SVGIG (reference sequence). The CDR3 has 17 amino acids. CDR3 in DNA: TGTGCCTGGAGGCAAGAGACCGGTCCAGGGCGGAGAGAAAAACTGTTTTTT. Translation gives CAWRQETGPGRREKLFF.

DNA for the CDR3: TGTGCCTGGAGTGTGGGCCGGATTAGCAATCAGCCCCAGCATTTT. This codes for CAWSVGRISNQPQHF. This chain connects TRBV30 to TRBJ1-5; D gene uncertain. V dropped 0 bases and J dropped 0 bases, with 9 bases sitting between them. Germline values: CDR1 GTSNPN, CDR2 SVGIG (reference sequence). The CDR3 has 15 residues.

The J gene is TRBJ1-2, the V gene TRBV18; 7 bases are shared with TRBD1. The length of the CDR3 is 16 residues. Germline CDR1 and CDR2: KGHSH and LQKENI. V lost 3 bases to trimming and J lost 1 base; unmatched junction nucleotides: 8. CDR3 DNA: TGTGCCAGCTCACCGACTTTAGGGGGCCTTAACTATGGCTACACCTTC. Translation: CASSPTLGGLNYGYTF. Supplemented by reference TRBV18 and TRBJ1-2, the full variable domain reads NAGVMQNPRHLVRRRGQEARLRCSPMKGHSHVYWYRQLPEEGLKFMVYLQKENIIDESGMPKERFSAEFPKEGPSILRIQQVVRGDSAAYFCASSPTLGGLNYGYTFGSGTRLTVV.

This clone has just a few counts. The V and J genes are TRBV7-8 and TRBJ1-4; 8 bases match TRBD1. After removal of 5 bases from V and 10 bases from J, the junction contained 12 bases not matched to a gene. The CDR3 has 15 amino acids. Germline CDR1 SGHVS, CDR2 FQNEAQ. The CDR3 DNA follows: TGTGCCAGCAGCGAAACAACAGGGGGGTGGGGAAAACTGTTTTTT. Its translation is CASSETTGGWGKLFF.

The chain uses TRBV7-2 and TRBJ2-5, with 8 bases identical to TRBD2. The CDR3 spans 15 residues. The germline CDR1 and CDR2 sequences are SGHTA and FQGNSA. The trim removed 5 bases at V and 5 bases at J, leaving 10 bases unmatched. CDR3 sequence (DNA): TGTGCCAGCAGCCAGAGGGGAGCGGGAGCGGAGACCCAGTACTTC. Its protein product is CASSQRGAGAETQYF.

This chain joins TRBV6-2 or TRBV6-3 and TRBJ1-1, with 11 bases identical to TRBD1. The CDR3 runs 15 residues. CDR1 is MNHEY, CDR2 SVGEGT, per germline. V was clipped by 5 bases and J by 4 bases; unmatched bases: 6. The DNA of the CDR3 is TGTGCCAGCAGTCCCGGGACAGGGGGGGTCACTGAAGCTTTCTTT. This codes for CASSPGTGGVTEAFF.

CDR3 DNA sequence: TGTGCCAGCAGCTTATCGGGGGGCCTCCCTGAAGCTTTCTTT. It yields the protein CASSLSGGLPEAFF. The rearrangement uses TRBV7-9 and TRBJ1-1, with D possibly matching TRBD1 (6 bases). The CDR3 contains 14 residues. V was shortened by 2 bases and J by 6 bases, with 13 bases between the two germline ends. The germline V gene encodes CDR1 SEHNR and CDR2 FQNEAQ (reference sequence). Complete variable domain (other parts from reference TRBV7-9 and TRBJ1-1): DTGVSQNPRHKITKRGQNVTFRCDPISEHNRLYWYRQTLGQGPEFLTYFQNEAQLEKSRLLSDRFSAERPKGSFSTLEIQRTEQGDSAMYLCASSLSGGLPEAFFGQGTRLTVV.

This chain uses TRBV4-2 with TRBJ1-1; a possible D gene is TRBD1 (6 bases). V lost 0 bases and J lost 0, with 11 bases in between. CDR3 length: 16 residues. Per the germline V gene, CDR1 is LGHNA and CDR2 is YNFKEQ. For the CDR3, the DNA is TGTGCCAGCAGCCAAGATTCCCAGGGGCTGAACACTGAAGCTTTCTTT. It yields the protein CASSQDSQGLNTEAFF.

Only a few counts were recorded for this clone. The rearrangement joins TRBV19 to TRBJ1-6; TRBD1 might be the D (5 bases). The CDR3 is 14 residues long. Germline loops: CDR1 LNHDA, CDR2 SQIVND (reference sequence). The V end lost 3 bases, the J end lost 8 bases, and 11 bases lay between the germline ends. CDR3 bases: TGTGCCAGTAGTATCGGCGGAGGGGATTCACCCCTCCACTTT. It is translated as CASSIGGGDSPLHF.

This clone was recorded a few times. The chain has TRBV18 and TRBJ1-2, with a weak D call TRBD1 (6 bases). Germline V lookup: CDR1 KGHSH, CDR2 LQKENI. With 3 bases removed from V and 3 bases from J, the gap between germline ends came to 11 bases. This CDR3 has 14 amino acids. The CDR3 region has the DNA TGTGCCAGCTCACCCCAGGACAGACACTATGGCTACACCTTC. Protein product: CASSPQDRHYGYTF.